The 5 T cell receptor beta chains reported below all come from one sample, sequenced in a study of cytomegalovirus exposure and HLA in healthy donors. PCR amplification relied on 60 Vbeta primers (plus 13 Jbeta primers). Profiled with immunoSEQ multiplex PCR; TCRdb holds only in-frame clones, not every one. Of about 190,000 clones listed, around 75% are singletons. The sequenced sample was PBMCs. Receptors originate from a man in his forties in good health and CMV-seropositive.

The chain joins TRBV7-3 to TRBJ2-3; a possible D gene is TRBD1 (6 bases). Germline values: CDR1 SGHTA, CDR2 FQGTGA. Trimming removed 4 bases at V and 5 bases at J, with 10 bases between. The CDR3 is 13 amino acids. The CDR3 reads CASSYLQGDTQYF. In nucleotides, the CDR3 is TGTGCCAGCAGCTATCTACAGGGAGATACGCAGTATTTT. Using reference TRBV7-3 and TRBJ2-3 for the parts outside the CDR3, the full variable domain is GAGVSQTPSNKVTEKGKYVELRCDPISGHTALYWYRQSLGQGPEFLIYFQGTGAADDSGLPNDRFFAVRPEGSVSTLKIQRTERGDSAVYLCASSYLQGDTQYFGPGTRLTVL.

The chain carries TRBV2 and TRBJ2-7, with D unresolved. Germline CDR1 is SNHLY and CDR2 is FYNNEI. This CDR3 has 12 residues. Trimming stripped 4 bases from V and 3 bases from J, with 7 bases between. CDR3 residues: CASSAHDYEQYF. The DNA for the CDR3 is TGTGCCAGCAGTGCACATGACTACGAGCAGTACTTC.

For the CDR3, the DNA is TGTGCCACCAGCAGATCACAGGGTGAGGTACTGTTTTTT. It yields the protein CATSRSQGEVLFF. This sequence joins TRBV15 and TRBJ1-4; tentatively, D is TRBD1 (6 bases). The germline V gene encodes CDR1 LNHNV and CDR2 YYDKDF (reference sequence). This CDR3 contains 13 residues. V lost 2 bases and J 13 bases, leaving 14 bases between the germline ends.

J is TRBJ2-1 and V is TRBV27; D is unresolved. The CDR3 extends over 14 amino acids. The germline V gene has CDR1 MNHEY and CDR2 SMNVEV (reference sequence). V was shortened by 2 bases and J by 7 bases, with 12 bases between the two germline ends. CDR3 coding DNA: TGTGCCAGCAGTTTAGGAACAGCCCGGAATGAGCAGTTCTTC. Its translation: CASSLGTARNEQFF.

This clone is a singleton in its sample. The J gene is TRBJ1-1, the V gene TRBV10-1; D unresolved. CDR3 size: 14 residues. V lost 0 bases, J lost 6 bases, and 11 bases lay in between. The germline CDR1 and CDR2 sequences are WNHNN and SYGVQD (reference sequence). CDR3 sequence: CASSESRRSAEAFF. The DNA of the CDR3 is TGCGCCAGCAGTGAGTCACGCCGTAGTGCTGAAGCTTTCTTT.